The clone carrying this T cell receptor (beta chain) was counted many times. The authors made cDNA by 5'RACE with 10-nucleotide random UMIs. Using its own MiXCR run on the 5' RACE reads, TCRdb lists one record per CDR3 protein. The sample yields 9,500 to 12,000 distinct CDR3 sequences, over 20% seen once. This sample is drawn from a study of neurological immune-mediated disorders. CDR1 and CDR2 from the germline V gene are SGHRS and YFSETQ. This CDR3 has 13 residues. V lost 1 base, J lost 4 bases, and 9 bases lay in between. The sequenced material came from CD8+ T cells from blood. The rearrangement joins TRBV5-1 to TRBJ2-7; TRBD2 might be the D (7 bases). This clonotype originated in an older woman with HTLV-1-associated myelopathy (HAM/TSP). The CDR3 DNA reads TGCGCCAGCAGCTTGAGGGGGGGATACGAGCAGTACTTC. Translation: CASSLRGGYEQYF.